This TCR beta chain emerged from a study of multiple sclerosis patients with progressive multifocal leukoencephalopathy (dated by TCRdb to about 2019). With respect to the entire study: The controls were about five MS patients treated with natalizumab who did not develop PML and who were sampled longitudinally. Longitudinal follow-up was performed in two natalizumab-treated patients who later developed PML, from before therapy through 6 and 12 months to PML onset. The study examined peripheral T and B cells of MS patients who developed PML (4 under natalizumab, 1 after alemtuzumab) and treated patients who did not. The goal of the study was to detect any JC virus-specific or public T-cell expansions that arose at the time of PML onset. General conclusions and limits of the study: Although TRB clones above 0.5% frequency turned up only in PML patients, the clones expanded at PML onset were already present before and during natalizumab therapy. Only peripheral blood was analyzed, although cerebrospinal fluid or brain lymphocytes might be more informative for natalizumab-associated PML. Most PML patients had lower normalized Shannon entropy, suggesting less diverse TRB repertoires, while values in the natalizumab-treated controls sat near 1. With only a small, descriptive cohort, it remained unclear whether the findings reflect JC virus infection or general immunocompromise. When PML developed, no shared TRBV or TRBJ gene usage and no preferred TRBV-TRBJ pairings were found.

The V end loses 0 bases and the J end loses 6 bases, and a stretch of 4 bases separates them. The CDR3 runs 12 residues from the cysteine to the phenylalanine. Only the CDR3 portion is preserved as DNA: 36 bases, with reading frame beginning at the first base. Taken from the germline V gene, the CDR1 and CDR2 loops are LGHNA and YNFKEQ. Amplification of TRB CDR3 regions from genomic DNA was performed at survey-level depth using the immunoSEQ two-step multiplex PCR. To estimate template counts and remove amplification bias, each PCR was spiked with synthetic inline TR CDR3 controls covering all V-J pairings. Reads went through processing to reduce amplification and sequencing bias, and quantification was done against synthetic TR CDR3 analogs. As for the authors' bioinformatics: Raw data were processed in ImmunoSEQ Analyzer, with out-of-frame sequences and CDR3s containing stop codons removed, and genes were named according to IMGT nomenclature. Normalized Shannon entropy, defined as 1 minus Pielou's evenness, was used to summarize repertoire diversity. Two TRB sequences were counted as identical only if the two sequences had the same V gene, J gene and CDR3. Public PML clonotypes were CDR3s shared by two or more PML-onset samples but absent earlier, in controls, and in public databases. CDR3 amino acid composition by position was analyzed with Skylign using the observed count method. The table was pulled from immuneACCESS by TCRdb, which kept in-frame rearrangements only. Such tables lose some clones; where checked, under half of the loss comes from unresolved V genes, and the rest has no known cause. From that table come the V and J calls and clone size; the DNA was used to work out D and trimming. The sample profile shows roughly 28,000 clones; more than 70% of them were found once. In total, the top ten clones hold 1.1% of the sample.

Regarding this clone: Its antigen has not been determined. No quality values exist for individual bases; no much larger clone is one base distant.

The sample's time point, from its label and the paper: before natalizumab initiation. All listed patients had previously received interferon beta, and all PML patients were female. Blood samples for T0 were taken before the first natalizumab infusion. Ficoll-Hypaque density gradient centrifugation was used to isolate peripheral blood mononuclear cells. The TCR sequence derives from a human donor with multiple sclerosis. The specimen was PBMCs. The chain is encoded by TRBV4-2 joined to TRBJ2-3, with the D gene too uncertain to name. The DNA sequence follows: TGTGCCAGCAGCCAAGACGGGGATACGCAGTATTTT. It specifies CASSQDGDTQYF.